This TCR beta chain is from a study of tumor and adjacent non-tumor tissue in lung cancer. Whole-study context: Samples averaged roughly 4.2 million productive TCRbeta reads each. Study observations and caveats: Patients with more diverse tumor TCRs had worse survival.

No cell sorting was done before RNA was extracted from the tissue. Newly diagnosed lung cancer patients had thoracic surgery in China, August–November 2014, without prior chemotherapy. Germline V gene data show CDR1 as MNHEY and CDR2 as SVGAGI. V was shortened by 7 bases and J by 2 bases, with 18 bases between the two germline ends. The CDR3 is made up of 15 amino acids. In the case of this clonotype: The antigen is not known.

TCRbeta libraries were built with three rounds of nested PCR, modified from ARM-PCR. TCRdb redid the calling of the multiplex PCR reads with MiXCR, one entry per CDR3 protein. The table lists 70,000 to 80,000 distinct CDR3 sequences, about two thirds of them singletons, with around 9.5% in the top ten. This sequence joins TRBV6-5 and TRBJ2-7; a possible D gene is TRBD2 (6 bases). The TCR originated in a woman aged 35 to 49 with non-small cell lung cancer. Material: lung tumor tissue. This CDR3 is CASTTQVEGPYEQYF. The CDR3 DNA is TGTGCCAGCACCACGCAAGTGGAGGGACCCTACGAGCAGTACTTC.